Following are 27 T cell receptor beta chains from one sample sequenced in a study of lymphopenia after photon versus proton radiotherapy. Using immunoSEQ multiplex PCR, the repertoire was profiled, and TCRdb retains in-frame clones only, with some absent. This table holds fewer than 70,000 clones, 87% found once. The input for sequencing was peripheral blood, taken from a patient treated with proton-based radiotherapy. These receptors were collected from an elderly man with esophageal cancer.

J is TRBJ1-5 and V is TRBV19; D perhaps matches TRBD1 (5 bases). V shed 4 bases and J shed 2 bases, with 12 bases lying between them. From germline, CDR1 is LNHDA and CDR2 SQIVND (reference sequence). This CDR3 has 15 residues. The CDR3 is CASSTNRDGNQPQHF. The CDR3 DNA is TGTGCCAGTAGTACCAACCGGGACGGCAATCAGCCCCAGCATTTT.

The rearrangement joins TRBV7-7 to TRBJ2-2; TRBD1 matches at 7 bases. The length of the CDR3 is 14 residues. CDR1 and CDR2 (germline): SSHAT, FNYEAQ (reference sequence). Trimming at V came to 5 bases and at J to 11 bases, leaving 11 bases not matched to a gene. CDR3 loop: CASSPTTGPQELFF. Here the CDR3 DNA reads TGTGCCAGCAGCCCTACGACAGGGCCCCAAGAGCTGTTTTTT.

Comments on this clone: This likely came from a read error, as a far larger clone is one base away. The chain combines TRBV10-2 with TRBJ2-6, with D possibly TRBD1 on 6 matching bases. Germline loops: CDR1 WSHSY, CDR2 SAAADI. The CDR3 sequence is 15 residues long. The CDR3 DNA sequence: TGTGCCAGCAGTGAACAGGGCTTTGGGGCCAACGTCCTGACTTTC. It specifies CASSEQGFGANVLTF.

The chain has TRBV5-1 and TRBJ2-2; 7 positions match TRBD1. J gave up 7 bases and V 4 bases, and 7 bases lay outside the gene matches. In germline, CDR1 is SGHRS, CDR2 YFSETQ. This CDR3 spans 14 amino acids. The CDR3 DNA is TGCGCCAGCAGCAGGGACAGCGATATCGGGGAGCTGTTTTTT. Its protein is CASSRDSDIGELFF.

The chain links TRBV18 to TRBJ2-5; perhaps TRBD1 as D (5 bases). The V and J ends lost 5 bases and 3 bases respectively, with 10 bases between them. The CDR3 has 13 amino acids. Looked up from germline, CDR1 is KGHSH and CDR2 is LQKENI. This CDR3 reads CASSRAREETQYF. CDR3 DNA: TGTGCCAGCTCAAGGGCCAGGGAAGAGACCCAGTACTTC.

The rearrangement uses TRBV20-1 and TRBJ2-1; D perhaps matches TRBD2 (5 bases). The CDR3 runs to 10 residues. Germline CDR1 and CDR2: DFQATT and SNEGSKA (reference sequence). V gave up 3 bases and J gave up 12 bases, with 9 bases separating them. CDR3 coding DNA: TGCAGTGCTAGCAGGAGCGGGCAGTTCTTC. Translated: CSASRSGQFF.

The chain is built from TRBV27 and TRBJ2-6, with TRBD1 matching 8 bases. V lost 4 bases, J lost 0 bases, and 5 bases stayed unmatched. The CDR3 sequence is 17 residues long. Germline V lookup: CDR1 MNHEY, CDR2 SMNVEV (reference sequence). CDR3 coding DNA: TGTGCCAGCAGTTCCGGGACAGGCCTCTCTGGGGCCAACGTCCTGACTTTC. As protein: CASSSGTGLSGANVLTF.

The V gene is TRBV6-5, the J gene TRBJ2-2; 7 bases fit TRBD1. There are 15 residues in the CDR3. The V gene's germline CDR1 is MNHEY and CDR2 SVGAGI. The J segment lost 5 bases and the V segment lost 6 bases, leaving 9 bases of the junction unmatched. The DNA for the CDR3 is TGTGCCAGCAGAAGACAGGGCGGTGGGACCGGGGAGCTGTTTTTT. This codes for CASRRQGGGTGELFF.

The rearrangement uses TRBV29-1 and TRBJ2-2, with a tentative D call TRBD2 (6 bases). CDR3 length: 13 amino acids. The ends were cut back, 4 bases at V and 5 bases at J, with 11 bases in the middle. Germline-derived CDR1 and CDR2 are SQVTM and ANQGSEA. The CDR3 sequence is CSVVGTVTGELFF. Written as DNA, the CDR3 is TGCAGCGTTGTAGGGACTGTGACCGGGGAGCTGTTTTTT.

The chain uses TRBV15 and TRBJ2-2; D could derive from TRBD1 or TRBD2 (6 bases each). This CDR3 contains 16 residues. Germline CDR1 and CDR2: LNHNV and YYDKDF (reference sequence). With 0 bases removed from V and 7 bases from J, the gap between germline ends came to 15 bases. As DNA, the CDR3 is TGTGCCACCAGCAGAGATTTACCGGGGGCGGGCGGGGAGCTGTTTTTT. Protein sequence: CATSRDLPGAGGELFF.

CDR3 DNA: TGTGCCAGCAGCTCACACACAGATACGCAGTATTTT. It yields the protein CASSSHTDTQYF. The chain employs TRBV11-3 and TRBJ2-3; no clear D. The CDR3 loop spans 12 amino acids. In germline, CDR1 is SGHNT, CDR2 YENEEA. V lost 4 bases and J 2 bases, leaving 4 bases between the germline ends.

This clone was detected once. This chain joins TRBV9 and TRBJ2-1; D is possibly TRBD1 or TRBD2 (5 bases each). V was cut by 0 bases and J by 1 base, with 14 bases left in between. Germline CDR1 is SGDLS and CDR2 is YYNGEE. The CDR3 sequence is 17 residues long. The CDR3 is CASSVATGSGSYNEQFF. DNA of the CDR3: TGTGCCAGCAGCGTAGCTACGGGGTCAGGGTCCTACAATGAGCAGTTCTTC. The full variable domain, with the rest looked up from reference TRBV9 and TRBJ2-1, is DSGVTQTPKHLITATGQRVTLRCSPRSGDLSVYWYQQSLDQGLQFLIQYYNGEERAKGNILERFSAQQFPDLHSELNLSSLELGDSALYFCASSVATGSGSYNEQFFGPGTRLTVL.

The sample holds one count of this clone. The CDR3 sequence is CASSWTSGDYEQYF. The CDR3 region has the DNA TGTGCCAGCAGCTGGACTAGCGGGGACTACGAGCAGTACTTC. This chain connects TRBV7-2 to TRBJ2-7; 12 bases fit TRBD2. CDR1 and CDR2 (germline): SGHTA, FQGNSA. The CDR3 totals 14 residues. Trimming at V came to 4 bases and at J to 3 bases, leaving 1 base not matched to a gene.

J is TRBJ2-5 and V is TRBV27; TRBD1 agrees at 8 bases. The CDR3 contains 14 residues. CDR1 and CDR2 (germline): MNHEY, SMNVEV (reference sequence). Trimming removed 3 bases from V and 4 bases from J; junction bases left unmatched: 4. This CDR3 reads CASSLQGARETQYF. In DNA, the CDR3 is TGTGCCAGCAGTTTGCAGGGGGCCAGAGAGACCCAGTACTTC.

The chain is built from TRBV6-6 and TRBJ1-2, with a possible D match to TRBD1 (5 bases). The CDR3 runs to 16 residues. The ends were cut back, 6 bases at V and 4 bases at J, with 21 bases in the middle. Germline V gene lookup returns CDR1 MNHNY and CDR2 SVGAGI (reference sequence). CDR3 nucleotides: TGTGCCAGCAGGACAGAATCCAAGGGAGGTCGCTATGGCTACACCTTC. It translates to CASRTESKGGRYGYTF.

The CDR3 sequence is CASSLAVGEQYF. In DNA form, the CDR3 reads TGTGCCAGCAGCTTAGCCGTGGGGGAGCAGTACTTC. J is TRBJ2-7 and V is TRBV7-2, with D hard to call. CDR3 size: 12 residues. The germline V and J ends were trimmed by 0 bases and 7 bases, with 7 bases remaining between them. Germline V gene sequence: CDR1 SGHTA, CDR2 FQGNSA.

The gene calls are TRBV5-1 and TRBJ1-1; D is possibly TRBD1 (5 bases). V was cut by 3 bases and J by 4 bases, with 13 bases left in between. CDR1 and CDR2 (germline): SGHRS, YFSETQ. The CDR3 runs to 14 residues. The CDR3 loop reads CASSSQAGGTEAFF. The DNA for the CDR3 is TGCGCCAGCAGCTCACAGGCTGGGGGCACTGAAGCTTTCTTT.

CDR3 DNA sequence: TGCGCCAGCAGCTTGGCGTTTGGGACAGGGAGCTACGAGCAGTACTTC. This codes for CASSLAFGTGSYEQYF. This chain links TRBV5-1 with TRBJ2-7, with TRBD1 matching over 9 bases. Germline V CDR1 and CDR2: SGHRS, YFSETQ. The CDR3 runs to 16 residues. Trimming took 0 bases from V and 3 from J; bases not matched to a gene: 7.

The J gene is TRBJ2-7, the V gene TRBV29-1; D is unclear. From germline, CDR1 is SQVTM and CDR2 ANQGSEA. The V end lost 4 bases, the J end lost 2 bases, and 9 bases lay between the germline ends. The CDR3 has 12 amino acids. The chain's CDR3 is CSVGFTAYEQYF. CDR3 in DNA: TGCAGCGTTGGGTTTACAGCCTACGAGCAGTACTTC.

This chain joins TRBV7-3 and TRBJ1-6; D gene unclear. Trimming removed 3 bases at V and 8 bases at J, with 8 bases between. CDR3 length: 13 residues. Germline V lookup: CDR1 SGHTA, CDR2 FQGTGA. CDR3 in amino acids: CASSFRRDSPLHF. Written as DNA, the CDR3 is TGTGCCAGCAGCTTCCGACGGGATTCACCCCTCCACTTT.

The CDR3 sequence is CSARGAFF. Written as DNA, the CDR3 is TGCAGTGCTAGGGGAGCTTTCTTT. The J gene is TRBJ1-1, the V gene TRBV20-1; D call uncertain. This CDR3 has 8 amino acids. Germline CDR1 reads DFQATT; CDR2 reads SNEGSKA (reference sequence). V lost 3 bases and J 10 bases, leaving 3 bases between the germline ends.

This rearrangement joins TRBV7-9 to TRBJ2-7; tentative D call: TRBD2 (6 bases). The CDR3 has 15 amino acids. Germline lookup yields CDR1 SEHNR and CDR2 FQNEAQ (reference sequence). The ends were cut back, 5 bases at V and 4 bases at J, with 18 bases in the middle. CDR3 sequence: CASSLRPETSYEQYF. CDR3 DNA sequence: TGTGCCAGCAGCCTCCGGCCTGAGACTAGTTACGAGCAGTACTTC.

The chain combines TRBV6-6 with TRBJ1-2; 10 nucleotides align to TRBD1. Germline V gene lookup returns CDR1 MNHNY and CDR2 SVGAGI (reference sequence). The CDR3 contains 15 residues. Trimming cost V 2 bases and J 8 bases; bases outside gene matches: 8. The CDR3 sequence is CASSYEGQGRLGYTF. CDR3 bases: TGTGCCAGCAGTTACGAGGGACAGGGGCGTTTAGGCTACACCTTC.

CDR3 in amino acids: CASSTRTGAHEQYF. As DNA, the CDR3 is TGTGCCAGTAGCACCCGGACTGGGGCACACGAGCAGTACTTC. The chain uses TRBV19 and TRBJ2-7; perhaps D is TRBD1 or TRBD2 (5 bases each). Germline-derived CDR1 and CDR2 are LNHDA and SQIVND (reference sequence). The CDR3 is made up of 14 amino acids. V was clipped by 6 bases and J by 5 bases, with 17 bases between them.

The rearrangement joins TRBV18 to TRBJ1-2; no clear D. The CDR3 is 18 residues long. Per the germline V gene, CDR1 is KGHSH and CDR2 is LQKENI. The germline V and J ends were trimmed by 3 bases and 0 bases, with 20 bases remaining between them. The CDR3, as DNA: TGTGCCAGCTCACCCGATCTCAGTCCTCTTTACTCTAACTATGGCTACACCTTC. Residues: CASSPDLSPLYSNYGYTF.

This clone turned up a few times. V gene TRBV9 combines with J gene TRBJ1-1; no reliable D call. Germline CDR1 reads SGDLS; CDR2 reads YYNGEE. V lost 0 bases, J lost 1 base, and 4 bases lay in between. The CDR3 consists of 13 residues. In DNA, the CDR3 is TGTGCCAGCAGCGTAGCCAGGAACACTGAAGCTTTCTTT. Protein: CASSVARNTEAFF.

This clone has only one observation. The chain uses TRBV19 and TRBJ2-5; 8 positions agree with TRBD2. Germline CDR1 is LNHDA and CDR2 is SQIVND (reference sequence). The V and J ends lost 1 base and 2 bases, in that order; junction bases with no gene match: 3. The CDR3 contains 15 residues. The CDR3 nucleotides are TGTGCCAGTAGTATAGGCTCTAGCGGGCAAGAGACCCAGTACTTC. The encoded protein is CASSIGSSGQETQYF. Variable domain in full (rest from reference TRBV19 and TRBJ2-5): DGGITQSPKYLFRKEGQNVTLSCEQNLNHDAMYWYRQDPGQGLRLIYYSQIVNDFQKGDIAEGYSVSREKKESFPLTVTSAQKNPTAFYLCASSIGSSGQETQYFGPGTRLLVL.